The rows below give T cell receptor beta chains drawn from one sample of a study of blood T cell repertoires in COVID-19. The table came from immunoSEQ multiplex PCR; TCRdb's copy has only in-frame clones and leaves some out. The sample yields tens of thousands of clones, approximately 78% seen once. Input material: peripheral blood. These receptors were taken from a human donor in a cohort sampled during active COVID-19. The CDR3 runs from the conserved cysteine through the conserved F or W. Each record gives: clone size, D gene, V gene, J gene, CDR3 protein, CDR3 DNA. D genes are given only for firm matches. Part of the rows lack a size; the others show once, few, many or a class for expanded clones.

NA	TRBD1	TRBV5-1	TRBJ2-7	CASSLAGTGVYEQYF	TGCGCCAGCAGCTTGGCGGGGACAGGAGTCTACGAGCAGTACTTC
NA	TRBD2	TRBV18	TRBJ2-3	CASSPLASGGPGTDTQYF	TGTGCCAGCTCACCACTGGCTAGCGGGGGCCCGGGGACAGATACGCAGTATTTT
NA	TRBD2	TRBV3-1/TRBV3-2	TRBJ2-5	CATTSGGQETQYF	TGTGCCACGACTAGCGGGGGTCAAGAGACCCAGTACTTC
NA	NA	TRBV24-1	TRBJ2-5	CATSDAEPGAQYF	TGTGCCACCAGTGACGCGGAGCCGGGGGCCCAGTACTTC
NA	TRBD2	TRBV7-7	TRBJ2-3	CASSPSGGTRMDTQYF	TGTGCTAGCAGCCCTAGCGGGGGGACCAGGATGGATACGCAGTATTTT
NA	TRBD1	TRBV7-9	TRBJ1-2	CASSRQGYAFGYTF	TGTGCCAGCAGTCGACAGGGTTACGCCTTTGGCTACACCTTC
NA	NA	TRBV5-5	TRBJ2-7	CASSFLRDSYEQYF	TGTGCCAGCAGCTTTCTCCGGGACTCCTACGAGCAGTACTTC
NA	NA	TRBV6-5	TRBJ1-3	CASTLGGSGNTIYF	TGTGCCAGCACCCTGGGGGGATCTGGAAACACCATATATTTT
NA	NA	TRBV5-1	TRBJ2-1	CASSSTDSIYNEQFF	TGCGCCAGCAGCAGCACGGACAGTATCTACAATGAGCAGTTCTTC
NA	TRBD1	TRBV5-1	TRBJ1-1	CASSSRDRVIEAFF	TGCGCCAGCAGCTCCCGGGACAGGGTAATTGAAGCTTTCTTT
NA	NA	TRBV7-2	TRBJ2-5	CASSLDVELPSQETQYF	TGTGCCAGCAGCTTAGATGTCGAACTACCATCACAAGAGACCCAGTACTTC
NA	NA	TRBV19	TRBJ2-3	CASSPTYSTDTQYF	TGTGCCAGTAGTCCCACTTATAGCACAGATACGCAGTATTTT
few	NA	TRBV6-2/TRBV6-3	TRBJ1-2	CASSRDGDYGYTF	TGTGCCAGCAGCCGAGACGGGGACTATGGCTACACCTTC
NA	NA	TRBV7-2	TRBJ1-1	CASSPGQFAEAFF	TGTGCCAGCAGCCCCGGACAGTTCGCTGAAGCTTTCTTT
NA	NA	TRBV5-1	TRBJ2-7	CASSLASGGQGEQYF	TGCGCCAGCAGCTTGGCCTCTGGGGGCCAGGGCGAGCAGTACTTC
NA	TRBD1	TRBV11-1	TRBJ1-1	CASSLGQGTEAFF	TGTGCCAGCAGCCTCGGACAGGGCACTGAAGCTTTCTTT
NA	NA	TRBV3-1/TRBV3-2	TRBJ2-1	CASSQRRNNEQFF	TGTGCCAGCAGCCAGAGGAGAAACAATGAGCAGTTCTTC
few	TRBD2	TRBV7-2	TRBJ2-2	CASSFAGTSVTGELFF	TGTGCCAGCAGCTTCGCCGGGACTAGCGTCACCGGGGAGCTGTTTTTT
NA	NA	TRBV11-2	TRBJ2-2	CASSSKGGWNTGELFF	TGTGCCAGCAGCTCGAAGGGGGGGTGGAACACCGGGGAGCTGTTTTTT
NA	NA	TRBV18	TRBJ2-3	CASSPPVAVLAGGTDTQYF	TGTGCCAGCTCACCACCGGTAGCAGTGCTCGCGGGTGGAACAGATACGCAGTATTTT
NA	NA	TRBV5-1	TRBJ2-3	CASSLEARITDTQYF	TGCGCCAGCAGCTTGGAAGCCAGGATCACAGATACGCAGTATTTT
NA	NA	TRBV6-6	TRBJ2-1	CASSSPNRVEQFF	TGTGCCAGCAGCTCCCCGAACAGGGTTGAGCAGTTCTTC
NA	TRBD1	TRBV11-3	TRBJ1-1	CASRRTGDTEAFF	TGTGCCAGCAGGAGAACAGGGGACACTGAAGCTTTCTTT
NA	TRBD1	TRBV10-1	TRBJ1-1	CASSEGSGGNTEAFF	TGCGCCAGCAGTGAGGGGTCAGGGGGGAACACTGAAGCTTTCTTT
NA	NA	TRBV27	TRBJ1-1	CASRDARGATEAFF	TGTGCCAGCAGAGACGCGCGGGGTGCCACTGAAGCTTTCTTT
NA	NA	TRBV2	TRBJ1-5	CASIAGGGQPQHF	TGTGCCAGCATAGCTGGGGGCGGTCAGCCCCAGCATTTT
once	NA	TRBV19	TRBJ2-3	CASHRGSRGDTQYF	TGTGCCAGCCACCGGGGGTCCCGGGGAGATACGCAGTATTTT
NA	TRBD2	TRBV6-5	TRBJ2-5	CASRVTSVGETQYF	TGTGCCAGCAGGGTGACTAGCGTCGGGGAGACCCAGTACTTC